This is a list of T cell receptor beta chains from one sample in a study of blood T cells in healthy people across ages. TCRdb itself ran the 5' RACE reads through MiXCR, one entry per CDR3 protein. The sample lists roughly 680,000 distinct CDR3 sequences, more than 40% seen once, with around a third in the top ten. The material sequenced was blood. These receptors all come from a woman in her fifties or sixties in good health. CDR3s include the opening cysteine and the closing phenylalanine or tryptophan. The D gene is left open where the match is weak. Size values are once, few and many counts, or a class for expanded clones, and some rows have none.

TRBV29-1	.	TRBJ2-5	TRBD1	CSADRGVGETQYF	TGCAGCGCCGACAGGGGAGTGGGAGAGACCCAGTACTTC
TRBV7-2	.	TRBJ2-5	.	CTSSRGSQETQYF	TGTACCAGCAGCCGGGGTAGTCAAGAGACTCAGTACTTC
TRBV5-1	.	TRBJ1-1	TRBD1	CASSLRGRYRSNTEAFF	TGCGCCAGCAGCTTGAGGGGGCGGTATCGTTCGAACACTGAAGCTTTCTTT
TRBV29-1	many	TRBJ2-1	.	CSVEDSGGIGGEQFF	TGCAGCGTTGAAGATAGCGGCGGGATAGGCGGTGAGCAGTTCTTC
TRBV28	few	TRBJ2-5	TRBD1	CASTRQGEETQYF	TGTGCCAGCACTCGACAGGGGGAAGAGACCCAGTACTTC
TRBV7-2	few	TRBJ2-4	.	CASSLVVRDKGVLAKNIQYF	TGTGCCAGCAGCTTAGTAGTCCGGGACAAAGGTGTTTTAGCCAAAAACATTCAGTACTTC
TRBV5-1	.	TRBJ2-1	.	CASSLTGTEYNEQFF	TGCGCCAGCTCTCTCACCGGGACTGAGTACAATGAGCAGTTCTTC
TRBV20-1	.	TRBJ2-3	.	CSATTSTDTQYF	TGCAGTGCTACAACTAGCACAGATACGCAGTATTTT
TRBV9	.	TRBJ2-1	TRBD2	CASSVASGDPYEQFF	TGTGCCAGCAGCGTAGCTAGCGGGGATCCCTACGAGCAGTTCTTC
TRBV5-1	.	TRBJ2-1	TRBD2	CASSSYGRADHNEQFF	TGCGCCAGCAGCTCCTACGGGAGGGCAGACCACAATGAGCAGTTCTTC
TRBV6-6	.	TRBJ2-7	TRBD1	CATVDRGGTYEQYF	TGTGCCACCGTGGACAGGGGGGGAACGTATGAGCAGTACTTC
TRBV7-2	.	TRBJ2-7	TRBD2	CASSLATGLAGCNEQYF	TGTGCCAGCAGCTTAGCGACCGGACTAGCGGGTTGCAATGAGCAGTACTTC
TRBV4-3	.	TRBJ2-2	.	CASSQGGPGELFF	TGCGCCAGCAGCCAAGGGGGACCCGGGGAGCTGTTTTTT
TRBV28	.	TRBJ1-6	TRBD1	CASRSQGQGSSPLHF	TGTGCCAGCAGATCACAGGGACAGGGGAGTTCACCCCTCCACTTT
TRBV3-1	few	TRBJ2-6	.	CASSQVIGSSGANVLTF	TGTGCCAGCAGCCAAGTTATTGGGAGCTCTGGGGCCAACGTCCTGACTTTC
TRBV12-3/TRBV12-4	.	TRBJ2-4	.	CASSLRKGVLAKNIQYF	TGTGCCAGCAGTTTACGTAAGGGGGTACTAGCCAAAAACATTCAGTACTTC
TRBV28	few	TRBJ2-7	TRBD1	CATTGGSYEQYF	TGTGCCACCACAGGGGGGTCCTACGAGCAGTACTTC
TRBV2	.	TRBJ2-1	.	CASRRTVGGEQFF	TGTGCCAGCAGGAGGACCGTGGGGGGTGAGCAGTTCTTC
TRBV6-5	.	TRBJ1-2	.	CASSYQEEGYGYTF	TGTGCCAGCAGTTACCAGGAGGAGGGTTATGGCTACACCTTC
TRBV12-3/TRBV12-4	.	TRBJ1-2	TRBD1	CASSPGTGGGDYGYTF	TGTGCCAGCAGCCCCGGGACAGGGGGGGGGGACTATGGCTACACCTTC
TRBV28	few	TRBJ1-5	.	CASSSGDRQNQPQHF	TGTGCCAGCAGCTCAGGAGACAGACAGAATCAGCCCCAGCATTTT
TRBV25-1	.	TRBJ2-7	.	CASSEFSDEQYF	TGTGCCAGCAGTGAATTTAGTGACGAGCAGTACTTC
TRBV5-1	.	TRBJ2-2	TRBD2	CASSISGRDTGELFF	TGCGCCAGCAGCATTAGCGGGAGGGACACCGGGGAGCTGTTTTTT
TRBV9	.	TRBJ1-2	.	CASSATRSGYTF	TGTGCCAGCAGCGCCACGCGATCTGGCTACACCTTC
TRBV29-1	few	TRBJ2-7	.	CSVGFSYSSYEQYF	TGCAGCGTTGGTTTCTCCTACTCCTCCTACGAGCAGTACTTC
TRBV2	.	TRBJ2-7	TRBD1	CASSVATGSSYEQYF	TGTGCCAGCAGTGTAGCGACAGGGTCATCCTACGAGCAGTACTTC
TRBV7-8	once	TRBJ2-5	.	CASGSTVPPQETQYF	TGTGCCAGCGGCTCAACGGTCCCTCCCCAAGAGACCCAGTACTTC
TRBV5-1	few	TRBJ2-5	.	CASSPYRSQETQYF	TGCGCCAGCAGCCCTTACAGGAGCCAAGAGACCCAGTACTTC
TRBV4-2	.	TRBJ1-5	.	CASSPLQDQPQHF	TGTGCCAGCAGCCCCTTACAGGATCAGCCCCAGCATTTT
TRBV6-1	.	TRBJ2-7	.	CASSEVKTGLHEQYF	TGTGCCAGCAGTGAAGTTAAAACAGGGCTCCACGAGCAGTACTTC